This T cell receptor beta chain was documented in a study of control samples from healthy donors and cancer patients. Libraries were prepared by immunoSEQ multiplex PCR; TCRdb keeps only in-frame clonotypes and omits some of them. This repertoire shows some 200,000 clones, 91% found once; its top ten account for around 1.5%. CDR1 LGHNA and CDR2 YNFKEQ come from the germline V gene. The CDR3 loop spans 16 amino acids. Trimming at V came to 1 base and at J to 8 bases, leaving 8 bases not matched to a gene. Sequenced: blood. This receptor was obtained from a woman aged 25 to 39 in good health. The chain couples TRBV4-2 to TRBJ2-1, with 10 bases identical to TRBD2. For the CDR3, the DNA is TGTGCCAGCAGCCAAGGGGCTAGCGGGAGTATAGATGAGCAGTTCTTC. As protein: CASSQGASGSIDEQFF.